The 16 T cell receptor beta chains presented below share a single source sample, sequenced in a study of circulating CD8 cells and anti-PD-1 response in melanoma. TCR libraries were prepared from approximately 15 ng of total RNA with the QIAseq Immune Repertoire TCR panel. Each CDR3 protein gets one entry after TCRdb re-called the reads with MiXCR. This sample has several hundred distinct CDR3 sequences, with 5% to 6.5% found just once. Four subsets defined by PD-1 and/or TIGIT were sorted from live CD3+CD8+TCRalphabeta+ cells. Here the sequenced sample was CD8+ T cells from PBMCs, taken at baseline or after one month of anti-PD-1 therapy (not recorded which). These receptors all come from a human donor with melanoma.

This clonotype is medium-sized within its sample. The chain is built from TRBV20-1 and TRBJ2-7, with 8 positions matching TRBD1. Unmatched junction bases numbered 9, after V lost 1 base and J lost 1 base. The CDR3 extends over 16 amino acids. The germline V gene has CDR1 DFQATT and CDR2 SNEGSKA (reference sequence). CDR3 DNA sequence: TGCAGTGCTAGAGGCCTACCCGACAGGGGATCCTACGAGCAGTACTTC. Translation gives CSARGLPDRGSYEQYF.

This clonotype is large in the sample. The chain combines TRBV27 with TRBJ1-1, with no clear D. Deletions cut 5 bases from V and 0 bases from J, with 13 bases between. The germline V gene has CDR1 MNHEY and CDR2 SMNVEV (reference sequence). The CDR3 loop spans 15 amino acids. In nucleotides, the CDR3 is TGTGCCAGCAGTATCGGACCGTTAATGAACACTGAAGCTTTCTTT. Translation: CASSIGPLMNTEAFF.

This clonotype is judged medium-sized. This chain connects TRBV11-2 to TRBJ2-5; 7 bases line up with TRBD1. The CDR3 is made up of 15 amino acids. V gave up 6 bases and J gave up 5 bases; unmatched junction bases: 12. Germline CDR1 is SGHAT and CDR2 is FQNNGV. In DNA, the CDR3 is TGTGCCAGCAGACCAGACAAGGGGGCCTGGGAGACCCAGTACTTC. Translated, it gives CASRPDKGAWETQYF. Using reference TRBV11-2 and TRBJ2-5 for the parts outside the CDR3, the full variable domain is EAGVAQSPRYKIIEKRQSVAFWCNPISGHATLYWYQQILGQGPKLLIQFQNNGVVDDSQLPKDRFSAERLKGVDSTLKIQPAKLEDSAVYLCASRPDKGAWETQYFGPGTRLLVL.

This clonotype turned up a few times. Because the CDR3's place on the DNA is in doubt, the DNA is left out and the CDR3 is given as listed by TCRdb. V is TRBV19 and J is TRBJ2-1; the table calls TRBD2, which could not be checked here. The CDR3 length is 14 residues, termini included. Per germline, CDR1 LNHDA and CDR2 SQIVND (reference sequence). CDR3 sequence: CASSIWAGGNEQLF.

This clonotype counts as medium-sized. The chain employs TRBV28 and TRBJ2-1; TRBD2 is a possible D gene (7 bases). V dropped 6 bases and J dropped 15 bases, with 15 bases sitting between them. Germline V gene sequence: CDR1 MDHEN, CDR2 SYDVKM. The CDR3 consists of 11 residues. CDR3 DNA: TGTGCCAGCAGCCCGGGGGGCCCCTCGTTCTTC. Translated, it gives CASSPGGPSFF.

This clonotype counts as medium-sized. The gene calls are TRBV27 and TRBJ2-7, with D unclear. The CDR3 extends over 12 amino acids. V dropped 7 bases and J dropped 2 bases, with 9 bases sitting between them. Germline assignment: CDR1 MNHEY and CDR2 SMNVEV (reference sequence). In DNA form, the CDR3 reads TGTGCCAGCAAGAGCAGTCCCTACGAGCAGTACTTC. Its protein is CASKSSPYEQYF.

By share, this clonotype ranks as medium-sized. The rearrangement joins TRBV19 to TRBJ2-1, with D possibly matching TRBD2 (5 bases). V dropped 3 bases and J dropped 6 bases, with 12 bases sitting between them. The CDR3 contains 14 residues. Germline assignment: CDR1 LNHDA and CDR2 SQIVND (reference sequence). The CDR3 loop reads CASSIWAGGNEQFF. DNA for the CDR3: TGTGCCAGTAGTATCTGGGCAGGAGGCAATGAGCAGTTCTTC. The whole variable domain, remainder taken from reference TRBV19 and TRBJ2-1, is DGGITQSPKYLFRKEGQNVTLSCEQNLNHDAMYWYRQDPGQGLRLIYYSQIVNDFQKGDIAEGYSVSREKKESFPLTVTSAQKNPTAFYLCASSIWAGGNEQFFGPGTRLTVL.

By sample fraction, this clonotype is large. The rearrangement joins TRBV6-5 to TRBJ2-7; D may be TRBD1 or TRBD2 (6 bases each). Deletions cut 8 bases from V and 2 bases from J, with 16 bases between. The CDR3 is 14 residues long. Germline CDR1 is MNHEY and CDR2 is SVGAGI. CDR3 coding DNA: TGTGCCAGCGGCGGGACACCGCTCACCTACGAGCAGTACTTC. Translating gives CASGGTPLTYEQYF.

This clonotype qualifies as medium-sized. This sequence joins TRBV29-1 and TRBJ2-2; D call uncertain. The V gene lost 1 base and the J gene lost 7 bases, with 10 bases spanning the gap. This CDR3 has 13 amino acids. Germline loops: CDR1 SQVTM, CDR2 ANQGSEA. The CDR3 reads CSVEGGIYGELFF. CDR3 nucleotides: TGCAGCGTTGAAGGTGGGATATACGGGGAGCTGTTTTTT.

This clonotype is deemed medium-sized. The CDR3 sequence is CASSHGRNQPQHF. In nucleotides, the CDR3 is TGCGCCAGCAGCCACGGCCGTAATCAGCCCCAGCATTTT. The genes are TRBV4-1 and TRBJ1-5; D unclear. The CDR3 extends over 13 amino acids. CDR1 is MGHRA, CDR2 YSYEKL, per germline. With 3 bases removed from V and 4 bases from J, the gap between germline ends came to 7 bases.

This clonotype is deemed medium-sized. The CDR3 DNA follows: TGTGCCAGCAGCCCGGGGGGCTCACTAGCGTTCGCCTACGAGCAGTACTTC. It translates to CASSPGGSLAFAYEQYF. The rearrangement joins TRBV11-2 to TRBJ2-7; tentative D call: TRBD2 (7 bases). This CDR3 is 17 amino acids long. The germline V gene encodes CDR1 SGHAT and CDR2 FQNNGV. Trimming shortened V by 5 bases and J by 2 bases, and 22 bases separated the two germline ends.

This clonotype is labeled as medium-sized. This chain links TRBV27 with TRBJ1-2, with 7 bases identical to TRBD1. The CDR3 has 14 amino acids. Germline lookup yields CDR1 MNHEY and CDR2 SMNVEV (reference sequence). V lost 3 bases, J lost 2 bases, and 3 bases stayed unmatched. The CDR3, as DNA: TGTGCCAGCAGTTTTCAGGGGGAGAACTATGGCTACACCTTC. Protein sequence: CASSFQGENYGYTF.

In its sample, this clonotype ranks as hyperexpanded. The chain recombines TRBV7-2 with TRBJ2-1; a weak D match, TRBD2 (6 bases). The CDR3 is 15 amino acids. The V and J ends lost 4 bases and 2 bases respectively, with 12 bases between them. Germline V lookup: CDR1 SGHTA, CDR2 FQGNSA. The CDR3 DNA follows: TGTGCCAGCAGCTCCGGCTCGGGGGCCTACAATGAGCAGTTCTTC. Its translation: CASSSGSGAYNEQFF.

This clonotype is classed as medium-sized. The CDR3, as DNA: TGTGCCAGCAGTAACCGGGAACCCCTTCAACCCGAAGCTTTCTTT. It is translated as CASSNREPLQPEAFF. The V gene is TRBV27, the J gene TRBJ1-1; D not resolved. Germline lookup yields CDR1 MNHEY and CDR2 SMNVEV (reference sequence). V was cut by 5 bases and J by 8 bases, with 21 bases left in between. The CDR3 is made up of 15 amino acids.

In its sample, this clonotype is medium-sized (0.01 to 0.1%). The junction does not match germline at one end; this may be a read error. The chain has TRBV5-1 and TRBJ2-1, with D possibly TRBD2 on 5 matching bases. The CDR3 is 11 amino acids. The germline V gene has CDR1 SGHRS and CDR2 YFSETQ. This chain's CDR3 is CASSPGNGQFF. CDR3 nucleotide sequence: TGCGCCAGCAGCCCGGGAAATGGGCAGTTCTTC.

This clonotype is medium-sized (0.01 to 0.1%) by share. The rearrangement joins TRBV28 to TRBJ2-7, with 9 nucleotides matching TRBD2. Losses at the gene ends were 4 bases for V and 3 bases for J; bases not matched to a gene: 7. The CDR3 has 15 amino acids. The V gene's germline CDR1 is MDHEN and CDR2 SYDVKM. The CDR3 reads CASSSLASGIYEQYF. The CDR3 region has the DNA TGTGCCAGCAGTTCCCTCGCTAGCGGGATCTACGAGCAGTACTTC.